These 28 T cell receptor beta chains share one sample of origin, sequenced in a study of T cell changes during pregnancy in multiple sclerosis. Using immunoSEQ multiplex PCR, the repertoire was profiled, and TCRdb retains in-frame clones only, with some absent. Of 70,000 to 95,000 clones in the sample, approximately 93% were seen once. The source was peripheral blood, collected in the second trimester of pregnancy. Receptors originate from a female donor with multiple sclerosis, enrolled in a pregnancy study.

With regard to this clone: The germline gene is not matched at one end of the junction; a read error may be the cause. This chain uses TRBV10-2 with TRBJ2-3; D gene ambiguous. Germline lookup yields CDR1 WSHSY and CDR2 SAAADI. The CDR3 has 13 residues. CDR3 residues: CASRAALTNTQYF. CDR3 nucleotide sequence: TGCGCCAGCAGGGCCGCTCTCACAAATACGCAGTATTTT.

A note on this clone: One junction end does not reproduce the germline sequence, and a read error may be involved. This sequence joins TRBV7-7 and TRBJ1-4; 8 bases match TRBD1. The CDR3 totals 15 residues. Germline-derived CDR1 and CDR2 are SSHAT and FNYEAQ (reference sequence). The CDR3 loop is CASSARQGKGEKLFF. In nucleotides, the CDR3 is TGTGCTAGCAGCGCGCGACAGGGGAAGGGAGAAAAACTGTTTTTT.

This clone turned up a few times. The chain employs TRBV19 and TRBJ1-1, with D perhaps matching TRBD1 (5 bases). V was clipped by 5 bases and J by 4 bases, with 20 bases between them. CDR3 length: 16 residues. Germline CDR1 is LNHDA and CDR2 is SQIVND (reference sequence). CDR3 bases: TGTGCCAGTAGTGCCCAAAATGGGGCCCCGGGCACTGAAGCTTTCTTT. Residues: CASSAQNGAPGTEAFF.

This chain connects TRBV29-1 to TRBJ2-7; D possibly corresponds to TRBD1 (6 bases). Trimming removed 6 bases at V and 4 bases at J, with 13 bases between. Germline CDR1 SQVTM, CDR2 ANQGSEA. This CDR3 region has 12 residues. The CDR3 DNA is TGCAGCGTATTAACAGGGACATACGAGCAGTACTTC. It is translated as CSVLTGTYEQYF.

The gene calls are TRBV13 and TRBJ2-7; TRBD1 is a possible D gene (6 bases). From germline, CDR1 is PRHDT and CDR2 FYEKMQ (reference sequence). The CDR3 loop spans 14 amino acids. Trimming stripped 4 bases from V and 6 bases from J, with 16 bases between. CDR3 sequence (DNA): TGTGCCAGCAGCTCCCTTATACAGGGTGCCGAGCAGTACTTC. It yields the protein CASSSLIQGAEQYF.

The chain uses TRBV6-5 and TRBJ2-7; D is perhaps TRBD2 (5 bases). This CDR3 has 16 amino acids. The germline gives CDR1 MNHEY, CDR2 SVGAGI. The V end lost 4 bases, the J end lost 3 bases, and 19 bases lay between the germline ends. In DNA, the CDR3 is TGTGCCAGCAGTTTTCGACTATCACATGATCTCTACGAGCAGTACTTC. Translation: CASSFRLSHDLYEQYF.

The chain has TRBV6-5 and TRBJ1-2; 8 nucleotides agree with TRBD1. CDR3 length: 15 amino acids. Germline V gene sequence: CDR1 MNHEY, CDR2 SVGAGI. Unmatched junction bases numbered 9, after V lost 8 bases and J lost 1 base. CDR3 coding DNA: TGTGCCAGCTCTTCCGGGACAGGAGTTAACTATGGCTACACCTTC. Translating it yields CASSSGTGVNYGYTF.

The chain recombines TRBV7-9 with TRBJ1-6, with D possibly being TRBD1 (5 bases). Trimming cost V 8 bases and J 7 bases, with 15 bases left between them. CDR3 length: 14 amino acids. The germline CDR1 and CDR2 sequences are SEHNR and FQNEAQ (reference sequence). Written as DNA, the CDR3 is TGTGCCAGCGCATTCCAGGGTTTCAATTCACCCCTCCACTTT. Protein: CASAFQGFNSPLHF.

The DNA of the CDR3 is TGCGCCAGCAGCCAAGCACAGTTCACAGATACGCAGTATTTT. Protein sequence: CASSQAQFTDTQYF. V and J are TRBV5-1 and TRBJ2-3, with D uncertain. The CDR3 runs 14 residues. Germline CDR1 reads SGHRS; CDR2 reads YFSETQ. V was trimmed by 4 bases and J by 2 bases, leaving 11 bases between them.

The CDR3 nucleotides read TGTGCCAGCAGTGAAACTAGCGGGGGTTACAATGAGCAGTTCTTC. Translated, it gives CASSETSGGYNEQFF. The rearrangement joins TRBV6-4 to TRBJ2-1; 11 bases line up with TRBD2. The CDR3 runs to 15 residues. From germline, CDR1 is MRHNA and CDR2 SNTAGT. Trimming at V came to 3 bases and at J to 4 bases, leaving 2 bases not matched to a gene.

V usage is TRBV27 and J usage is TRBJ1-2; tentatively, D is TRBD1 (5 bases). There are 16 residues in the CDR3. CDR1 is MNHEY, CDR2 SMNVEV, per germline (reference sequence). V lost 4 bases to trimming and J lost 9 bases, with 24 bases between them. The CDR3 region is CASSSVGGAKDKSYTF. CDR3 in DNA: TGTGCCAGCAGTTCAGTGGGAGGGGCAAAAGATAAAAGCTACACCTTC.

The chain combines TRBV30 with TRBJ1-5; 9 nucleotides align to TRBD1. The germline V gene encodes CDR1 GTSNPN and CDR2 SVGIG (reference sequence). The CDR3 totals 15 residues. With 3 bases clipped from V and 7 bases from J, the junction kept 10 bases outside the gene matches. The CDR3 DNA sequence: TGTGCCTGGAGGGGACAGGGTAGAGGAGGGCAGCCCCAGCATTTT. As protein: CAWRGQGRGGQPQHF.

The CDR3 DNA reads TGCGCCAGCAGCTGGGGACAGGGTAACACTGAAGCTTTCTTT. It codes for CASSWGQGNTEAFF. This chain links TRBV5-1 with TRBJ1-1; TRBD1 agrees at 9 bases. V lost 3 bases and J lost 2; bases outside the gene matches: 2. Looked up from germline, CDR1 is SGHRS and CDR2 is YFSETQ. The CDR3 consists of 14 residues.

The chain employs TRBV15 and TRBJ2-5, with 14 bases matching TRBD2. CDR1 is LNHNV, CDR2 YYDKDF, per germline (reference sequence). The junction had 1 base not matched to a gene; V was cut back by 6 bases and J by 4 bases. This CDR3 is built from 14 residues. The CDR3: CATRGTSGGETQYF. The CDR3 DNA sequence: TGTGCCACCAGAGGGACTAGCGGGGGAGAGACCCAGTACTTC.

The chain combines TRBV19 with TRBJ1-5, with 12 bases identical to TRBD1. CDR1 and CDR2 from the germline V gene are LNHDA and SQIVND (reference sequence). With V trimmed by 6 bases and J by 3 bases, 9 bases remained unmatched. The CDR3 covers 17 residues. Here the CDR3 reads CASSPRGTGGNNQPQHF. CDR3 sequence (DNA): TGTGCCAGTAGCCCTAGGGGGACAGGGGGCAACAATCAGCCCCAGCATTTT. Based on the CDR3 plus reference TRBV19 and TRBJ1-5, the full variable domain is DGGITQSPKYLFRKEGQNVTLSCEQNLNHDAMYWYRQDPGQGLRLIYYSQIVNDFQKGDIAEGYSVSREKKESFPLTVTSAQKNPTAFYLCASSPRGTGGNNQPQHFGDGTRLSIL.

The chain uses TRBV7-9 and TRBJ2-7; TRBD2 matches 8 bases. This CDR3 comprises 15 residues. V shed 1 base, J shed 2 bases, and the junction held 4 bases outside the gene matches. From germline, CDR1 is SEHNR and CDR2 FQNEAQ (reference sequence). The DNA of the CDR3 is TGTGCCAGCAGCTTAGAGGCGGGACTAGCCTACGAGCAGTACTTC. It codes for CASSLEAGLAYEQYF.

The DNA for the CDR3 is TGTGCCAGCAGTAGACAGGTTGGAGATACGCAGTATTTT. This encodes CASSRQVGDTQYF. This chain uses TRBV27 with TRBJ2-3; a possible D gene is TRBD1 (6 bases). The CDR3 contains 13 residues. V lost 5 bases and J 5 bases, leaving 11 bases between the germline ends. Germline loops: CDR1 MNHEY, CDR2 SMNVEV (reference sequence).

V gene TRBV4-1 combines with J gene TRBJ2-2, with TRBD2 identical over 10 bases. The CDR3 sequence is 19 residues long. V dropped 3 bases and J dropped 6; count of bases not matched to a gene: 16. Germline CDR1 MGHRA, CDR2 YSYEKL. The CDR3 region is CASSHPSASGGVGAGELFF. CDR3 sequence (DNA): TGCGCCAGCAGCCATCCCTCGGCTAGCGGGGGCGTTGGTGCCGGGGAGCTGTTTTTT.

V and J are TRBV5-1 and TRBJ1-6, with D maybe TRBD1 (6 bases). Germline loops: CDR1 SGHRS, CDR2 YFSETQ. Trimming took off 0 bases at V and 8 bases at J, with 9 bases between the two ends. The CDR3 consists of 14 residues. The CDR3 here is CASSLGSGDSPLHF. Here the CDR3 DNA reads TGCGCCAGCAGCTTGGGCTCAGGGGATTCACCCCTCCACTTT.

The chain combines TRBV19 with TRBJ1-3; D is ambiguous. The CDR3 loop spans 14 amino acids. Between the trimmed V and J ends, which lost 7 bases and 0 bases, there was a span of 10 bases. CDR1 LNHDA and CDR2 SQIVND come from the germline V gene (reference sequence). CDR3 in DNA: TGTGCCAGTAATTCCGGGAGCTCTGGAAACACCATATATTTT. Protein product: CASNSGSSGNTIYF.

V usage is TRBV5-5 and J usage is TRBJ2-7; D is unclear. The CDR3 length is 13 residues. V lost 4 bases and J lost 3, with 11 bases in between. CDR1 is SGHKS and CDR2 is YYEKEE in the germline V gene (reference sequence). CDR3 sequence (DNA): TGTGCCAGCAGCCCCGCGGTACTCTACGAGCAGTACTTC. Translated: CASSPAVLYEQYF.

The chain links TRBV18 to TRBJ1-3, with D tentatively TRBD1 (6 bases). The CDR3 is 14 residues long. The V and J ends lost 3 bases and 6 bases respectively, with 12 bases between them. The germline V gene has CDR1 KGHSH and CDR2 LQKENI. The CDR3 coding sequence is TGTGCCAGCTCACCCACGACAGGCTCAAACACCATATATTTT. Amino acid sequence: CASSPTTGSNTIYF.

The chain recombines TRBV4-2 with TRBJ1-3, with TRBD1 as a possible D gene (5 bases). Between the trimmed V and J ends, which lost 0 bases and 10 bases, there was a span of 10 bases. CDR1 and CDR2 from the germline V gene are LGHNA and YNFKEQ. The CDR3 length is 13 residues. Written as DNA, the CDR3 is TGTGCCAGCAGCCAAGAGAGTCGGACAACCATATATTTT. It translates to CASSQESRTTIYF.

This chain uses TRBV6-1 with TRBJ2-6; 7 nucleotides match TRBD1. CDR3 length: 14 amino acids. Germline V gene data show CDR1 as MNHNS and CDR2 as SASEGT. Trimming took 11 bases from V and 0 from J; bases not matched to a gene: 4. The CDR3 spells CAGGQTSGANVLTF. For the CDR3, the DNA is TGTGCCGGGGGACAGACCTCTGGGGCCAACGTCCTGACTTTC.

The V and J genes are TRBV6-5 and TRBJ2-5, with 8 bases identical to TRBD2. CDR1 MNHEY and CDR2 SVGAGI come from the germline V gene. The CDR3 totals 14 residues. Trimming took 2 bases from V and 5 from J; bases not matched to a gene: 4. The CDR3 here is CASSYIASGETQYF. The CDR3 coding sequence is TGTGCCAGCAGTTACATCGCTAGCGGGGAGACCCAGTACTTC.

The chain couples TRBV29-1 to TRBJ2-1; 11 nucleotides agree with TRBD2. The CDR3 sequence is 14 residues long. V gave up 6 bases and J gave up 5 bases; unmatched junction bases: 6. Germline-derived CDR1 and CDR2 are SQVTM and ANQGSEA. CDR3 loop: CSVVAGGSNNEQFF. The CDR3 DNA reads TGCAGCGTAGTAGCGGGGGGGTCGAACAATGAGCAGTTCTTC.

The chain couples TRBV2 to TRBJ1-2; D uncertain. Germline loops: CDR1 SNHLY, CDR2 FYNNEI. The CDR3 sequence is 14 residues long. Trimming left V 2 bases short and J 5 bases short, with 12 bases between. The CDR3 region is CASSESGVVYGYTF. CDR3 nucleotides: TGTGCCAGCAGTGAATCCGGGGTAGTGTATGGCTACACCTTC.

V usage is TRBV18 and J usage is TRBJ1-5; 8 bases line up with TRBD1. The CDR3 extends over 16 amino acids. Trimming removed 5 bases from V and 6 bases from J; junction bases left unmatched: 12. CDR1 and CDR2 from the germline V gene are KGHSH and LQKENI. The CDR3 loop is CASSVSGQGMSQPQHF. Here the CDR3 DNA reads TGTGCCAGCTCAGTCTCCGGACAGGGTATGTCTCAGCCCCAGCATTTT.